This T cell receptor beta chain came from a study of blood T cell repertoires in COVID-19. Whole-study context: Some COVID-19 samples were acute and others convalescent; all came from the United States, Italy and Spain.

Libraries were prepared by immunoSEQ multiplex PCR; TCRdb keeps only in-frame clonotypes and omits some of them. The sample holds under 400,000 clones, around 87% seen once. Germline lookup yields CDR1 SQVTM and CDR2 ANQGSEA. The CDR3 has 11 residues. The chain links TRBV29-1 to TRBJ1-5, with unresolved D. This sequence was found in a man aged 35-49 years in a cohort exposed to, infected with or recovered from COVID-19 (not recorded which). Sequenced material: PBMCs or T cells enriched from blood (not recorded which). The DNA for the CDR3 is TGCAACTCTAATTTCAATCAGCCCCAGCATTTT. Its protein is CNSNFNQPQHF.